These 11 T cell receptor beta chains came from one sample sequenced in a study of shared clonotypes between healthy human individuals. The method was immunoSEQ multiplex PCR; TCRdb's version includes in-frame clones alone and lacks a portion of them. The sample contains some 2,400,000 clones, 90% to 96% of which appear only once. Sequenced material: naive CD4+ T cells sorted from blood. Subset defined: CD45RA+ positively selected. The receptor source for this set is a man between 18 and 29 years old in good health.

This chain links TRBV29-1 with TRBJ2-3, with 10 nucleotides matching TRBD1. This CDR3 is 13 amino acids long. V trimming: 6 bases; J trimming: 5 bases; junction bases outside the gene matches: 5. CDR1 and CDR2 from the germline V gene are SQVTM and ANQGSEA. CDR3 residues: CSVLGQGGDTQYF. For the CDR3, the DNA is TGCAGCGTGTTAGGACAGGGGGGAGATACGCAGTATTTT.

The chain recombines TRBV25-1 with TRBJ2-7; D is perhaps TRBD2 (6 bases). V was trimmed by 5 bases and J by 2 bases, leaving 13 bases between them. The CDR3 totals 14 residues. CDR1 is MGHDK, CDR2 SYGVNS, per germline. The CDR3 sequence is CASSMGGEAYEQYF. The CDR3 DNA is TGTGCCAGCAGTATGGGCGGGGAGGCCTACGAGCAGTACTTC.

This clone showed up just once. V usage is TRBV7-9 and J usage is TRBJ1-2, with a possible D match to TRBD1 (6 bases). The CDR3 loop spans 16 amino acids. Trimming shortened V by 2 bases and J by 4 bases, and 17 bases separated the two germline ends. Germline CDR1 reads SEHNR; CDR2 reads FQNEAQ (reference sequence). The CDR3 is CASSLPGQPGGYGYTF. For the CDR3, the DNA is TGTGCCAGCAGCTTACCCGGACAGCCTGGGGGCTATGGCTACACCTTC.

Here the CDR3 reads CASNLPGPTGELFF. For the CDR3, the DNA is TGTGCCAGCAACTTACCCGGGCCGACCGGGGAGCTGTTTTTT. This chain connects TRBV6-6 to TRBJ2-2; D is uncertain. The CDR3 has 14 amino acids. Germline assignment: CDR1 MNHNY and CDR2 SVGAGI (reference sequence). Trimming cost V 7 bases and J 5 bases, with 14 bases left between them.

The V gene is TRBV4-3, the J gene TRBJ2-7, with D unclear. Germline loops: CDR1 LGHNA, CDR2 YSLEER. V was pared by 2 bases and J by 3 bases, with 14 bases between. CDR3 length equals 15 residues. DNA for the CDR3: TGCGCCAGCAGCCAATATTACGCGGTGGTCTACGAGCAGTACTTC. Residues: CASSQYYAVVYEQYF.

Concerning this clone itself: The sample holds other DNA sequences that translate to the same CDR3. V is TRBV30 and J is TRBJ2-7; D call uncertain. Trimming pared 0 bases from V and 2 bases from J, leaving 2 bases between. Germline CDR1 is GTSNPN and CDR2 is SVGIG (reference sequence). The CDR3 runs 11 residues. CDR3 amino acids: CAWSVTYEQYF. The CDR3 coding sequence is TGTGCCTGGAGTGTTACCTACGAGCAGTACTTC.

The V gene is TRBV5-4, the J gene TRBJ2-3; TRBD2 agrees at 8 bases. The CDR3 totals 16 residues. The V gene end was trimmed by 3 bases and the J gene end by 2 bases; junction bases not matched to a gene: 8. Germline CDR1 and CDR2: SGHNT and YYREEE (reference sequence). DNA for the CDR3: TGTGCCAGCAGCTCCAAGCGGGGGACTACCACAGATACGCAGTATTTT. Translating gives CASSSKRGTTTDTQYF.

This chain links TRBV5-1 with TRBJ1-1; no definite D call. The CDR3 sequence is 14 residues long. Trimming stripped 5 bases from V and 5 bases from J, with 16 bases between. Germline V gene sequence: CDR1 SGHRS, CDR2 YFSETQ. CDR3 sequence reads: CASRGFGSGTEAFF. Written as DNA, the CDR3 is TGCGCCAGCAGGGGATTTGGGTCGGGGACTGAAGCTTTCTTT.

The rearrangement joins TRBV5-1 to TRBJ1-2, with D hard to call. V was pared by 0 bases and J by 4 bases, with 19 bases between. The CDR3 contains 17 residues. The germline V gene encodes CDR1 SGHRS and CDR2 YFSETQ. Here the CDR3 DNA reads TGCGCCAGCAGCTTGGCCCGCGGAGGAACCCTATTCTATGGCTACACCTTC. Residues: CASSLARGGTLFYGYTF.

This clone was recorded once. V and J are TRBV6-4 and TRBJ1-6, with TRBD1 as a possible D gene (5 bases). This CDR3 comprises 15 residues. Germline V gene lookup returns CDR1 MRHNA and CDR2 SNTAGT. V was shortened by 8 bases and J by 7 bases, with 18 bases between the two germline ends. In nucleotides, the CDR3 is TGTGCCAGCTTGAGGGGAGTTGGGGGGAATTCACCCCTCCACTTT. Translation gives CASLRGVGGNSPLHF.

The chain employs TRBV5-6 and TRBJ1-5, with 8 positions matching TRBD1. This CDR3 is 15 amino acids long. The germline V gene encodes CDR1 SGHDT and CDR2 YYEEEE. Germline trimming cut 3 bases from V and 6 bases from J; bases unmatched to any gene: 8. The CDR3 sequence: CASSSTGVGSQPQHF. The CDR3 DNA is TGTGCCAGCAGCTCGACAGGGGTAGGGAGTCAGCCCCAGCATTTT.